A selection of T cell receptor beta chains follows, all from one sample in a study of T cell responses to AZD1222 COVID-19 vaccine. TCRdb's table, derived via immunoSEQ multiplex PCR, lists solely in-frame clones and lacks some. Here the sample spans about 140,000 clones, 80% to 90% being singletons. This specimen consisted of peripheral blood, obtained on day 0 of AZD1222 vaccination. Receptors originate from an adult in good health. Each CDR3 is given with its conserved first and last residue. The D gene is left open where the match is weak. Size tells how often a clone was seen (once, few, many) or the class of an expanded clone, and some rows leave it out.

TRBV30,-,TRBD1,TRBJ1-2,TGTGCCTGGAGTCTCCAGACAGGGGGGTATGGCTACACCTTC,CAWSLQTGGYGYTF
TRBV29-1,-,TRBD2,TRBJ2-1,TGCAGCGTTGAAGATCTTCCGGCTAGCGGATATTACAATGAGCAGTTCTTC,CSVEDLPASGYYNEQFF
TRBV14,-,-,TRBJ1-1,TGTGCCAGCAGCCGAGGGTTGGACACTGAAGCTTTCTTT,CASSRGLDTEAFF
TRBV5-6,few,TRBD1,TRBJ1-2,TGTGCCAGCAGACCCGGACAGGGCGCAAACTATGGCTACACCTTC,CASRPGQGANYGYTF
TRBV2,-,-,TRBJ1-5,TGTGCCAGCAGGGGTTTGGGTCTTGGCAATCAGCCCCAGCATTTT,CASRGLGLGNQPQHF
TRBV4-3,-,-,TRBJ1-1,TGCGCCAGCAGCCAAACCTACAGGGTCCCAGGTCCCACTGAAGCTTTCTTT,CASSQTYRVPGPTEAFF
TRBV9,-,-,TRBJ1-1,TGTGCCAGCAGCGTCAGGATGCAAAACACTGAAGCTTTCTTT,CASSVRMQNTEAFF
TRBV29-1,-,-,TRBJ2-7,TGCAGCGTGGGCCCAAGTGGGGTCGAGCAGTACTTC,CSVGPSGVEQYF
TRBV10-3,-,TRBD2,TRBJ2-2,TGTGCCATCAGTGACCGAGCGGGAGGGCTTTATTCCGGGGAGCTGTTTTTT,CAISDRAGGLYSGELFF
TRBV19,-,-,TRBJ1-1,TGTGCCAGTAGTATCCTCCCAGAGAACACTGAAGCTTTCTTT,CASSILPENTEAFF
TRBV6-5,-,-,TRBJ2-1,TGTGCCAGCACCTCATACTACTCCTACAATGAGCAGTTCTTC,CASTSYYSYNEQFF
TRBV18,-,-,TRBJ2-3,TGTGCCAGCTCTCTAGAAGATACGCAGTATTTT,CASSLEDTQYF
TRBV10-1,-,-,TRBJ1-2,TGCGCCAGCAGTGAGGGTGGACAGATCTATGGCTACACCTTC,CASSEGGQIYGYTF
TRBV6-5,-,-,TRBJ1-2,TGTGCCAGCACACCACGGGGGCAGATCGGCTACACCTTC,CASTPRGQIGYTF
TRBV6-5,once,-,TRBJ1-1,TGTGCCAGCAGGTTGGCGGACTCTGAAGCTTTCTTT,CASRLADSEAFF
TRBV5-1,-,TRBD2,TRBJ2-2,TGCGCCAGCAGCTTGGCAGTACTGGCGGGAGAGGTCGGGGAGCTGTTTTTT,CASSLAVLAGEVGELFF
TRBV27,few,-,TRBJ2-7,TGTGCCAGCAGTTTATCGACTAGCTACGAGCAGTACTTC,CASSLSTSYEQYF
TRBV29-1,-,-,TRBJ2-7,TGCAGCGTTGTAGTGGGAGACGTCGAGCAGTACTTC,CSVVVGDVEQYF
TRBV19,-,-,TRBJ1-3,TGTGCCAGCCGGAACAGCCCTGGAAACACCATATATTTT,CASRNSPGNTIYF
TRBV10-3,-,-,TRBJ1-3,TGTGCCATCAGAGCAGTAGGCTCTGGAAACACCATATATTTT,CAIRAVGSGNTIYF
TRBV13,-,-,TRBJ1-4,TGTGCCAGCAGCTTAGAGGGCCAGGGCGAAAAACTGTTTTTT,CASSLEGQGEKLFF
TRBV10-2,-,-,TRBJ1-2,TGCGCCAGCAGTGAGTCGACGGGCCGCGCAGCTTTAGGCTACACCTTC,CASSESTGRAALGYTF
TRBV19,-,TRBD2,TRBJ2-3,TGTGCCAGCCACCACTCAGGGAGCGGGGCTAGCACAGATACGCAGTATTTT,CASHHSGSGASTDTQYF
TRBV6-5,-,-,TRBJ2-5,TGTGCCAGCAATCCGAGGGAAGGAGCTCAAGAGACCCAGTACTTC,CASNPREGAQETQYF
TRBV11-3,-,-,TRBJ1-5,TGTGCCAGCAGCTCTCCGAGAGAGGTCGGTCAGCCCCAGCATTTT,CASSSPREVGQPQHF
TRBV6-2/TRBV6-3,-,-,TRBJ1-5,TGTGCCAGCAGTTACTCCGCATGGCAGCCCCAGCATTTT,CASSYSAWQPQHF
TRBV4-3,few,TRBD1,TRBJ2-7,TGCGCCAGCAGCCATGAAACAGGGGGCGTTTACGAGCAGTACTTC,CASSHETGGVYEQYF
TRBV5-4,few,-,TRBJ2-4,TGTGCCAGCAGCTTGGGACCACGGCTTCAGTACTTC,CASSLGPRLQYF
TRBV7-2,many,-,TRBJ1-5,TGTGCCAGCAGCCACGGCGGTACACAGCCCCAGCATTTT,CASSHGGTQPQHF
TRBV5-1,-,-,TRBJ2-3,TGCGCCAGCAGCGGACAGAATTCCCCAGATACGCAGTATTTT,CASSGQNSPDTQYF
TRBV30,-,-,TRBJ1-1,TGTGCCTGGAGCCTGAACGCAGGGAACACTGAAGCTTTCTTT,CAWSLNAGNTEAFF
TRBV19,-,TRBD1,TRBJ1-5,TGTGCCAGTAGTATATCAGGGGGAAATCAGCCCCAGCATTTT,CASSISGGNQPQHF
TRBV30,-,-,TRBJ2-3,TGTGCCTGGAGTGTCTCCGGGGATACGCAGTATTTT,CAWSVSGDTQYF
TRBV19,-,-,TRBJ2-1,TGTGCCAGTAGGAAGGCTTCAAGCTCCTACAATGAGCAGTTCTTC,CASRKASSSYNEQFF
TRBV28,-,-,TRBJ1-2,TGTGCCAGCAGTTTATCTTTAATAGAGGGCTATGGCTACACCTTC,CASSLSLIEGYGYTF
TRBV5-4,-,TRBD2,TRBJ2-7,TGTGCCAGCAGCAGTGGACTAGCGGGGCTCTACGAGCAGTACTTC,CASSSGLAGLYEQYF
TRBV19,-,-,TRBJ1-5,TGTGCCAGTACCGGGGTAGGGGGTTCGGGCAATCAGCCCCAGCATTTT,CASTGVGGSGNQPQHF
TRBV28,once,-,TRBJ2-3,TGTGCCAGCAGTTTCCCCCTCTCTAAAGCGGAGGGCACAGATACGCAGTATTTT,CASSFPLSKAEGTDTQYF
TRBV9,-,TRBD1,TRBJ1-4,TGTGCCAGCAGCTTCGACAGGGCTAATGAAAAACTGTTTTTT,CASSFDRANEKLFF
TRBV4-2,-,-,TRBJ2-7,TGTGCCAGCAGCCAAGGGGCCTACGAGCAGTACTTC,CASSQGAYEQYF